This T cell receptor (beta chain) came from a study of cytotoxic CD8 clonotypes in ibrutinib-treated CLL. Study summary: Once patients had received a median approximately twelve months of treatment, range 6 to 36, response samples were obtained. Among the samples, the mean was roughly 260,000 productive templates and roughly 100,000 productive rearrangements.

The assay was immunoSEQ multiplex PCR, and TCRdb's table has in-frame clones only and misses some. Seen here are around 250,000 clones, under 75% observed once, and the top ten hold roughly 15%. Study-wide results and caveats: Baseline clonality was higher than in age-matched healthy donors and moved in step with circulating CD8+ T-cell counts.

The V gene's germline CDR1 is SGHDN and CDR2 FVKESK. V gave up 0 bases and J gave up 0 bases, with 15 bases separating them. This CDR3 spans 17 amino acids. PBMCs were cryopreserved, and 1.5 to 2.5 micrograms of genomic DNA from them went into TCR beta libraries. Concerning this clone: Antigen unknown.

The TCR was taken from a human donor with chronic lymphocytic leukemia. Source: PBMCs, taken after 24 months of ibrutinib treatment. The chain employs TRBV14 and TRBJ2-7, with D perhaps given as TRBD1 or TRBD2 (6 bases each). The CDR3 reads CASSQDRRGHFSYEQYF. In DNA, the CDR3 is TGTGCCAGCAGCCAAGATAGGAGGGGACACTTCTCCTACGAGCAGTACTTC.